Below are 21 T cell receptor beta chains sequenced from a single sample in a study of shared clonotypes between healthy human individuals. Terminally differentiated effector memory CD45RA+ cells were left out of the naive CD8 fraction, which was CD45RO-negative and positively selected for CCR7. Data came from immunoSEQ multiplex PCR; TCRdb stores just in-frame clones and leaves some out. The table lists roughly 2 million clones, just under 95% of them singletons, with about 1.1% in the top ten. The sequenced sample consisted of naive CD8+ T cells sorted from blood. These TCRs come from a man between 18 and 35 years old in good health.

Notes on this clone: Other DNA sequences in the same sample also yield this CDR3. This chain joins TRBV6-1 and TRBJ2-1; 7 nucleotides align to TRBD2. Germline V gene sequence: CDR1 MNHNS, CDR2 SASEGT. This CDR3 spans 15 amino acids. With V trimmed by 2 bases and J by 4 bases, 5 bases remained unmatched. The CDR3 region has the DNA TGTGCCAGCAGTGAAATGGCGGGGGTGTACAATGAGCAGTTCTTC. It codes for CASSEMAGVYNEQFF.

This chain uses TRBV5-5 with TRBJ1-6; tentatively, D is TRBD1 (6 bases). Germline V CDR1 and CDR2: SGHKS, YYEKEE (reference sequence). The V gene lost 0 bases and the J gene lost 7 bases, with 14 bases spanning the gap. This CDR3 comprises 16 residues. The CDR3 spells CASSLDFGGRNSPLHF. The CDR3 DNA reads TGTGCCAGCAGCTTGGACTTCGGGGGGCGGAATTCACCCCTCCACTTT.

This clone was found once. The CDR3 nucleotides are TGTGCCACCCGGGGAGAGGCTAATGAAAAACTGTTTTTT. Translated, it gives CATRGEANEKLFF. The J gene is TRBJ1-4, the V gene TRBV2; D unclear. This CDR3 comprises 13 residues. Germline V CDR1 and CDR2: SNHLY, FYNNEI. V was trimmed by 10 bases and J by 3 bases, leaving 12 bases between them. The full variable domain, with the rest looked up from reference TRBV2 and TRBJ1-4, is EPEVTQTPSHQVTQMGQEVILRCVPISNHLYFYWYRQILGQKVEFLVSFYNNEISEKSEIFDDQFSVERPDGSNFTLKIRSTKLEDSAMYFCATRGEANEKLFFGSGTQLSVL.

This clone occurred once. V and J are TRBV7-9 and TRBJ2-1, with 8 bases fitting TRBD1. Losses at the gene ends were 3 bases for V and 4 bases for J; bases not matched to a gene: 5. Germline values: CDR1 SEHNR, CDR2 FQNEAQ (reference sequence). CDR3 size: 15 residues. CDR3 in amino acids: CASSFDRGGYNEQFF. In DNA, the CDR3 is TGTGCCAGCAGCTTCGACAGGGGAGGTTACAATGAGCAGTTCTTC.

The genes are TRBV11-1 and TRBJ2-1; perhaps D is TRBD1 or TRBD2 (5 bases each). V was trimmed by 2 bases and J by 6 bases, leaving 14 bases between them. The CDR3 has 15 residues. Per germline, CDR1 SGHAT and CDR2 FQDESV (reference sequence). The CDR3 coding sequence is TGTGCCAGCAGCTTAAATTTGGCAGGGACCAATGAGCAGTTCTTC. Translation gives CASSLNLAGTNEQFF.

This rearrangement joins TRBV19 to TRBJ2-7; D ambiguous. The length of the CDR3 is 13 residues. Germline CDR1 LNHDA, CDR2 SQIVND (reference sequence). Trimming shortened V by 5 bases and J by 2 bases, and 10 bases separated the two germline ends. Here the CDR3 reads CASSFGSTYEQYF. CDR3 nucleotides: TGTGCCAGTAGTTTCGGCAGCACCTACGAGCAGTACTTC.

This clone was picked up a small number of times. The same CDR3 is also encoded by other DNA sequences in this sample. The CDR3 sequence: CASSLGGGTYEQYF. CDR3 DNA sequence: TGTGCCAGCAGCTTAGGCGGGGGAACCTACGAGCAGTACTTC. The chain combines TRBV11-2 with TRBJ2-7; TRBD2 aligns across 7 bases. Germline CDR1 is SGHAT and CDR2 is FQNNGV. V lost 1 base and J lost 2; bases outside the gene matches: 2. The CDR3 is 14 amino acids.

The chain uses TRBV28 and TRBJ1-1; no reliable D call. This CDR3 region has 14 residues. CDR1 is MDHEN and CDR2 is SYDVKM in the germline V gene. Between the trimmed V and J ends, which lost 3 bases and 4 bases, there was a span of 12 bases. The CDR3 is CASSFTVPITEAFF. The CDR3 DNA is TGTGCCAGCAGTTTTACAGTTCCTATCACTGAAGCTTTCTTT.

The CDR3 loop is CASSVALPTRELFF. The CDR3 coding sequence is TGTGCCAGCAGCGTAGCCCTACCGACGAGGGAGCTGTTTTTT. The chain carries TRBV9 and TRBJ2-2, with D unclear. The CDR3 runs 14 residues. The V and J ends lost 0 bases and 9 bases respectively, with 12 bases between them. Germline V CDR1 and CDR2: SGDLS, YYNGEE.

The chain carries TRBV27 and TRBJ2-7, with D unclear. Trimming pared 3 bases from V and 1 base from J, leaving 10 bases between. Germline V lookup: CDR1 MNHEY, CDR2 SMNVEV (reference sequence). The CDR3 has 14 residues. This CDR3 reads CASSFTVLSYEQYF. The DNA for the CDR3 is TGTGCCAGCAGTTTTACAGTCCTGTCCTACGAGCAGTACTTC.

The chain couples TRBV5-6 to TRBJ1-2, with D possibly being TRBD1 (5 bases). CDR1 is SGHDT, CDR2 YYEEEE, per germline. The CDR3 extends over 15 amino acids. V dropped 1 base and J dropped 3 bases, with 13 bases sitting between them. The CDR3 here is CASSLRDGPDYGYTF. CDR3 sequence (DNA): TGTGCCAGCAGCTTGAGGGACGGCCCAGACTATGGCTACACCTTC.

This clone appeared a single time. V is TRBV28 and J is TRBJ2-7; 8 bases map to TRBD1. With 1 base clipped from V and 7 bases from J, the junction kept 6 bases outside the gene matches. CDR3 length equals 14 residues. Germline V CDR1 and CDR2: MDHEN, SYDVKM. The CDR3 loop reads CASSLSTGAGEQYF. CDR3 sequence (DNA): TGTGCCAGCAGTTTATCGACAGGGGCGGGGGAGCAGTACTTC.

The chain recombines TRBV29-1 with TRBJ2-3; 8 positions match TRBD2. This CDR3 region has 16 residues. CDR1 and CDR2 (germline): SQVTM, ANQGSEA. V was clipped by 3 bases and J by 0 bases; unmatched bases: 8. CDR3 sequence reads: CSVDRASGPSTDTQYF. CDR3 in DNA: TGCAGCGTTGACCGGGCTAGCGGGCCCAGCACAGATACGCAGTATTTT.

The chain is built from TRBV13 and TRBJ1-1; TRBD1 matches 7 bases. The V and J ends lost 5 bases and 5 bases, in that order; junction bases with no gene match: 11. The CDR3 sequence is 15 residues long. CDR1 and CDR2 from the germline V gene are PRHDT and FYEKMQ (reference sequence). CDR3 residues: CASSPPQGRWTEAFF. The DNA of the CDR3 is TGTGCCAGCAGCCCCCCACAGGGGCGCTGGACTGAAGCTTTCTTT.

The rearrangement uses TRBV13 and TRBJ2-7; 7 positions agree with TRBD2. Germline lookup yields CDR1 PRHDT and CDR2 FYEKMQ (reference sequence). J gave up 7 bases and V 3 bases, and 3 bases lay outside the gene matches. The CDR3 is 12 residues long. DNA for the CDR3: TGTGCCAGCAGCTTGGGGAGGGGAGAGCAGTACTTC. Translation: CASSLGRGEQYF.

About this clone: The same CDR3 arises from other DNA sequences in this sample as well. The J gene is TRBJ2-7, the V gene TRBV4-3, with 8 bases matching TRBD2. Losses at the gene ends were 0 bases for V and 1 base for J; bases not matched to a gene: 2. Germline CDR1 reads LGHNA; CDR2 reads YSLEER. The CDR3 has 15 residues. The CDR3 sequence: CASSQDRGGSYEQYF. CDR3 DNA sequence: TGCGCCAGCAGCCAAGATCGGGGGGGTTCCTACGAGCAGTACTTC.

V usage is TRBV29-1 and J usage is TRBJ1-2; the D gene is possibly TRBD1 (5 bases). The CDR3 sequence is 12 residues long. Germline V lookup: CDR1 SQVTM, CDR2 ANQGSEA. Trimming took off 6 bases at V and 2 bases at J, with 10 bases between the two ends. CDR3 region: CSVLQENYGYTF. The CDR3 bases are TGCAGCGTATTACAGGAGAACTATGGCTACACCTTC.

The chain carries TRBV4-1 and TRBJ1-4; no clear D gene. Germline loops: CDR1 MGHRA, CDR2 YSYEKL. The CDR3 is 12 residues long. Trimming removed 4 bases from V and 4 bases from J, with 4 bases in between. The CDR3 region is CASSPLNEKLFF. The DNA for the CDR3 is TGCGCCAGCAGCCCCCTTAATGAAAAACTGTTTTTT.

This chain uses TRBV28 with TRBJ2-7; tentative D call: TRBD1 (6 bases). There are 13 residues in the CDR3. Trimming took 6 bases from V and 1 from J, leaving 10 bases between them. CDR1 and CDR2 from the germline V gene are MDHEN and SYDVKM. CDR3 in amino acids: CASRWTDSYEQYF. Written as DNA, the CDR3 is TGTGCCAGCAGATGGACAGATTCCTACGAGCAGTACTTC.

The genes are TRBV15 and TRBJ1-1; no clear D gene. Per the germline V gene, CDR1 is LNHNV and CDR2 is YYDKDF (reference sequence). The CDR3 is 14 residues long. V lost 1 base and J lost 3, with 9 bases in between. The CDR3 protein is CATSRGEIDTEAFF. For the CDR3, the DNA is TGTGCCACCAGCAGAGGTGAGATTGACACTGAAGCTTTCTTT.

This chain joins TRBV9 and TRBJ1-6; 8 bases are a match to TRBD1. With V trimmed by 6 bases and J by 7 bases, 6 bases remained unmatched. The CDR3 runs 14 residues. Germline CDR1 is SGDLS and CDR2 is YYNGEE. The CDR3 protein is CASTRGQDNSPLHF. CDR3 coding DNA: TGTGCCAGCACCAGGGGGCAGGACAATTCACCCCTCCACTTT. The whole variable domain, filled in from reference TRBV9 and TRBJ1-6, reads DSGVTQTPKHLITATGQRVTLRCSPRSGDLSVYWYQQSLDQGLQFLIQYYNGEERAKGNILERFSAQQFPDLHSELNLSSLELGDSALYFCASTRGQDNSPLHFGNGTRLTVT.